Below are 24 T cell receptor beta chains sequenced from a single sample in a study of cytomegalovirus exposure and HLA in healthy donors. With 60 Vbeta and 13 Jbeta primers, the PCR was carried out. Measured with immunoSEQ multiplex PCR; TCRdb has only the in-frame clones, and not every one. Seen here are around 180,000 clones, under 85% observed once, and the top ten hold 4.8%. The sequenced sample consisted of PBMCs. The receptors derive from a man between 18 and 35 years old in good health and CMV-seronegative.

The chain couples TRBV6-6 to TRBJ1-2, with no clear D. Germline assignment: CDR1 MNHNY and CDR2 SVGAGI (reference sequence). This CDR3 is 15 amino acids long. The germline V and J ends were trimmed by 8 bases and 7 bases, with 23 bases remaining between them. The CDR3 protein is CASGQRSSRPGGYTF. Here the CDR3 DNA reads TGTGCCAGCGGCCAGAGGAGCTCCCGACCTGGTGGCTACACCTTC.

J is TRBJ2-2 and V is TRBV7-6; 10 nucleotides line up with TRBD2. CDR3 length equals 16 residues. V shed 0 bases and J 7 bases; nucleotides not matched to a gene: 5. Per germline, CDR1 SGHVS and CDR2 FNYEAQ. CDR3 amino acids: CASSLALAGVDGELFF. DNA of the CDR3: TGTGCCAGCAGCTTAGCCCTAGCGGGAGTGGACGGGGAGCTGTTTTTT.

The CDR3 region has the DNA TGCGCCAGCAGCGTACACGAGAACACTGAAGCTTTCTTT. It specifies CASSVHENTEAFF. The genes are TRBV5-1 and TRBJ1-1; no firm D call. This CDR3 has 13 residues. Trimming shortened V by 4 bases and J by 1 base, and 8 bases separated the two germline ends. Per the germline V gene, CDR1 is SGHRS and CDR2 is YFSETQ.

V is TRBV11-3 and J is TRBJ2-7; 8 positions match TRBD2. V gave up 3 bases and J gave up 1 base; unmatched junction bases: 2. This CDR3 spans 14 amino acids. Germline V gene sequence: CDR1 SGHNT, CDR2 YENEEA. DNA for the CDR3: TGTGCCAGCAGCTTTTTAGCGGGGTCCTACGAGCAGTACTTC. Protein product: CASSFLAGSYEQYF.

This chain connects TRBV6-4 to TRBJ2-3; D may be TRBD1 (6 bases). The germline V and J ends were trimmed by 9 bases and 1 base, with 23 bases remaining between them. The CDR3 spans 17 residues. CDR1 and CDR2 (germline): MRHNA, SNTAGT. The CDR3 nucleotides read TGTGCCAGGTTGCGGTTAGTCCAGGGGAAGTGCACAGATACGCAGTATTTT. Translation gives CARLRLVQGKCTDTQYF.

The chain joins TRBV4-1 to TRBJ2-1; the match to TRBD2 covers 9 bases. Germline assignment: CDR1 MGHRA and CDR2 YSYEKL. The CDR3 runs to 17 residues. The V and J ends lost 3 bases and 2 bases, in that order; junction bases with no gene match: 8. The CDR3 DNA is TGCGCCAGCAGCCATACTAAGACTAGCGGTACCTACAATGAGCAGTTCTTC. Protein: CASSHTKTSGTYNEQFF.

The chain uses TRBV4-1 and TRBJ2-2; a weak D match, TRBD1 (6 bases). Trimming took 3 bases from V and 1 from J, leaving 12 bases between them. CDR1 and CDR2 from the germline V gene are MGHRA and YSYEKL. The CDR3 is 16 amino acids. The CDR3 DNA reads TGCGCCAGCAGCCATTTGGGACAAGAGAACACCGGGGAGCTGTTTTTT. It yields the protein CASSHLGQENTGELFF.

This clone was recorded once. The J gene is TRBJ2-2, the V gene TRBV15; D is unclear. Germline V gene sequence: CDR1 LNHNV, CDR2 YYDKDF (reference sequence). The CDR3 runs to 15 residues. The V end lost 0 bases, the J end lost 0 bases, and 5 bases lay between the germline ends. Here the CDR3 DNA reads TGTGCCACCAGCAGAGATGGCCCGAACACCGGGGAGCTGTTTTTT. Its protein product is CATSRDGPNTGELFF. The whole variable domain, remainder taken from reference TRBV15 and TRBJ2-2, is DAMVIQNPRYQVTQFGKPVTLSCSQTLNHNVMYWYQQKSSQAPKLLFHYYDKDFNNEADTPDNFQSRRPNTSFCFLDIRSPGLGDTAMYLCATSRDGPNTGELFFGEGSRLTVL.

CDR3 loop: CASSLILAWGQTQYF. The CDR3 DNA reads TGTGCCAGCAGCTTAATCCTCGCGTGGGGGCAGACCCAGTACTTC. The chain links TRBV7-9 to TRBJ2-5; a possible D gene is TRBD1 (6 bases). The ends were cut back, 2 bases at V and 6 bases at J, with 16 bases in the middle. The CDR3 length is 15 residues. The V gene's germline CDR1 is SEHNR and CDR2 FQNEAQ (reference sequence).

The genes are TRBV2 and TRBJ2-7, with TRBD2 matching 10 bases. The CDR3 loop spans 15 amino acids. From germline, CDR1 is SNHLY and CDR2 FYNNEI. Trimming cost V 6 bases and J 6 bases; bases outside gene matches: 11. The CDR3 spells CASRGIAGGGIEQYF. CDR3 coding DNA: TGTGCCAGCAGGGGAATAGCGGGAGGAGGGATCGAGCAGTACTTC.

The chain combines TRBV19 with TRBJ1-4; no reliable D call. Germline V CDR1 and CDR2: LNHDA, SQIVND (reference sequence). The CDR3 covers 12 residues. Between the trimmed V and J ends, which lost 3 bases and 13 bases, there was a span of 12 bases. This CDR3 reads CASSIGRELLFF. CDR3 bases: TGTGCCAGTAGTATTGGGAGGGAATTACTGTTTTTT. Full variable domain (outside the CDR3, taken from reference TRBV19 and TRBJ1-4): DGGITQSPKYLFRKEGQNVTLSCEQNLNHDAMYWYRQDPGQGLRLIYYSQIVNDFQKGDIAEGYSVSREKKESFPLTVTSAQKNPTAFYLCASSIGRELLFFGSGTQLSVL.

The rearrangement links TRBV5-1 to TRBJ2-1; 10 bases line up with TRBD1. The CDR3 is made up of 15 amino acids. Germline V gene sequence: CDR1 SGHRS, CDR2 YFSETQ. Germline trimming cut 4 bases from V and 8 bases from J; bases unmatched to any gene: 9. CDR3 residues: CASSLRDRGDYEQFF. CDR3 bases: TGCGCCAGCAGCCTCCGGGACAGGGGCGACTATGAGCAGTTCTTC.

CDR3 coding DNA: TGTGCCAGCAGCTCCGACTCGAGAGTTAGGGGGACCCAGTACTTC. Its protein is CASSSDSRVRGTQYF. The V and J genes are TRBV11-2 and TRBJ2-5, with D perhaps TRBD1 (5 bases). Germline-derived CDR1 and CDR2 are SGHAT and FQNNGV. CDR3 length: 15 residues. V lost 4 bases and J 7 bases, leaving 19 bases between the germline ends.

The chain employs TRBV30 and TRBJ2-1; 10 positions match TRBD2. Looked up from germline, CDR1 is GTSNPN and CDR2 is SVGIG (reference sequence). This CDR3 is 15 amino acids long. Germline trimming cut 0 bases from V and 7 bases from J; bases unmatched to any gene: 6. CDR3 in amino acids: CAWSVLSGRGNEQFF. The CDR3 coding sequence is TGTGCCTGGAGTGTACTAAGCGGGAGGGGGAATGAGCAGTTCTTC.

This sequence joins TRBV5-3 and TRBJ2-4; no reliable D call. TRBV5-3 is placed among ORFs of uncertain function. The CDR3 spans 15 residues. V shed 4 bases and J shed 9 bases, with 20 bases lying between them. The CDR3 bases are TGTGCCAGAAGCGATCCAGAGTCCGCCGGCGGCATTCAGTACTTC. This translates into CARSDPESAGGIQYF.

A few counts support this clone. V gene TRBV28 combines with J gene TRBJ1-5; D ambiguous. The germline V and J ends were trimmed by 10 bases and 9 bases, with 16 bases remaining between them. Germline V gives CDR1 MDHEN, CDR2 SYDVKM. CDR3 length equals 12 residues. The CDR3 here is CATQRLSRPQHF. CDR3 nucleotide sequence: TGTGCCACTCAGCGCCTCTCCAGGCCCCAGCATTTT.

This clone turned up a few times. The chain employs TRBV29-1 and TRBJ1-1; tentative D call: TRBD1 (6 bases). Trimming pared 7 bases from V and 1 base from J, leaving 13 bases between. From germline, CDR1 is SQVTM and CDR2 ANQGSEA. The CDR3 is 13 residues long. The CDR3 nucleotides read TGCAGCGCTGGAACAGGGAAGAACACTGAAGCTTTCTTT. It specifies CSAGTGKNTEAFF.

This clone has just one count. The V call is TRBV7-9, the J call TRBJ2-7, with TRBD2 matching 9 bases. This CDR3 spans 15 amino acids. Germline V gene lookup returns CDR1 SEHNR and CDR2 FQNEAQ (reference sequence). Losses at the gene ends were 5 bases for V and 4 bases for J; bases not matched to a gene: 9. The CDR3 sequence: CASSRGGGRMYEQYF. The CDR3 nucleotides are TGTGCCAGCAGCCGCGGGGGGGGTCGTATGTACGAGCAGTACTTC. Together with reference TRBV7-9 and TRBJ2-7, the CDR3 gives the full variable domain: DTGVSQNPRHKITKRGQNVTFRCDPISEHNRLYWYRQTLGQGPEFLTYFQNEAQLEKSRLLSDRFSAERPKGSFSTLEIQRTEQGDSAMYLCASSRGGGRMYEQYFGPGTRLTVT.

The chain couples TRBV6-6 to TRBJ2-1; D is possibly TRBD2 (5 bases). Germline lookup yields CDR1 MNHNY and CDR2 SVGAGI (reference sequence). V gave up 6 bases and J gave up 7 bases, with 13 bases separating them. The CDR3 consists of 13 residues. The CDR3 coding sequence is TGTGCCAGCAGCCCCACTAGAACTAATGAGCAGTTCTTC. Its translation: CASSPTRTNEQFF.

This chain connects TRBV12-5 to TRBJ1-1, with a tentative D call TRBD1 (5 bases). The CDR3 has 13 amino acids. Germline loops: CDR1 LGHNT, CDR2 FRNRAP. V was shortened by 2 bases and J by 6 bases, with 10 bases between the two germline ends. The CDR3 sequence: CASGLPGRAEAFF. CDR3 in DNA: TGTGCTAGTGGTTTGCCAGGGAGGGCTGAAGCTTTCTTT.

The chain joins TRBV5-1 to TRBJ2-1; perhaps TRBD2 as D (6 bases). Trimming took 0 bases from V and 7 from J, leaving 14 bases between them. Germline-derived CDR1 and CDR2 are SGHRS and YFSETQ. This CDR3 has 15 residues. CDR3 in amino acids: CASSLGGGKMNEQFF. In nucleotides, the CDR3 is TGCGCCAGCAGCTTGGGGGGCGGGAAGATGAATGAGCAGTTCTTC.

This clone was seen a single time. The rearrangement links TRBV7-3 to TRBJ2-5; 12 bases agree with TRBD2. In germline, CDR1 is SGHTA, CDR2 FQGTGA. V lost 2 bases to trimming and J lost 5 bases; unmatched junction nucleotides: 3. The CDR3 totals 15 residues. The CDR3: CASSLLAGGPETQYF. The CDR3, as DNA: TGTGCCAGCAGCTTACTAGCGGGAGGGCCCGAGACCCAGTACTTC.

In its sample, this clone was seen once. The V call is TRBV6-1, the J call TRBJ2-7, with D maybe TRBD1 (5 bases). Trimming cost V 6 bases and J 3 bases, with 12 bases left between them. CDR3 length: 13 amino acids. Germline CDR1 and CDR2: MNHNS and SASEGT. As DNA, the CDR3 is TGTGCCAGCAGCCAGGGTGGGAACTACGAGCAGTACTTC. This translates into CASSQGGNYEQYF.

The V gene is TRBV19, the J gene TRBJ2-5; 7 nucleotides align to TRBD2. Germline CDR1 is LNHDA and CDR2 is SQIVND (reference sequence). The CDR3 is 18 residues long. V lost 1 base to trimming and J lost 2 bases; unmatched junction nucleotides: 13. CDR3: CASSIGGGRARMQETQYF. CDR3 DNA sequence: TGTGCCAGTAGTATAGGGGGGGGGAGGGCGCGGATGCAAGAGACCCAGTACTTC. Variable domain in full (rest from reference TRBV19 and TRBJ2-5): DGGITQSPKYLFRKEGQNVTLSCEQNLNHDAMYWYRQDPGQGLRLIYYSQIVNDFQKGDIAEGYSVSREKKESFPLTVTSAQKNPTAFYLCASSIGGGRARMQETQYFGPGTRLLVL.